Below are 9 T cell receptor beta chains sequenced from a single sample in a study of T-cell memory formation after mild COVID-19. TCRdb reprocessed the 5' RACE reads via MiXCR and lists one record per CDR3 protein. The sample has about 320,000 distinct CDR3 sequences; 13% to 15% are singletons. Sequenced: PBMCs or a T cell subset sorted from them (not recorded which). Receptors were obtained from a man aged 18 to 35 who had mild COVID-19 (a few samples of this study predate the infection). Cell type and time point are not known.

In its sample, this clonotype was seen once. The V and J genes are TRBV6-5 and TRBJ2-7; 7 nucleotides match TRBD1. The trim removed 1 base at V and 3 bases at J, leaving 3 bases unmatched. The CDR3 spans 14 residues. The germline gives CDR1 MNHEY, CDR2 SVGAGI. CDR3 residues: CASSYWGQLYEQYF. The CDR3 coding sequence is TGTGCCAGCAGTTACTGGGGACAGCTCTACGAGCAGTACTTC.

There are a few counts of this clonotype. V is TRBV6-2 or TRBV6-3 and J is TRBJ2-7; D is unclear. V lost 7 bases and J lost 2, with 12 bases in between. The germline CDR1 and CDR2 sequences are MNHEY and SVGEGT. The CDR3 is made up of 13 amino acids. As DNA, the CDR3 is TGTGCCAGCACGGAGACGCCGACCTACGAGCAGTACGTC. The encoded protein is CASTETPTYEQYV.

This clonotype was observed at least ten times. The chain is built from TRBV12-3 or TRBV12-4 and TRBJ2-5; 7 bases align to TRBD2. This CDR3 has 12 residues. Trimming took 1 base from V and 7 from J; bases not matched to a gene: 0. Here the CDR3 reads CASSLGGGTQYF. The CDR3, as DNA: TGTGCCAGCAGTTTAGGGGGGGGGACCCAGTACTTC.

This chain uses TRBV7-9 with TRBJ2-5; D unclear. The V end was cut by 3 bases, the J end by 4 bases, with 9 bases between. Looked up from germline, CDR1 is SEHNR and CDR2 is FQNEAQ (reference sequence). The CDR3 covers 13 residues. The CDR3 loop is CASSLRVGETQYF. The CDR3 nucleotides are TGTGCCAGCAGCTTGCGTGTCGGAGAGACCCAGTACTTC.

This clonotype was counted between two and nine times. The V and J genes are TRBV18 and TRBJ1-5, with D hard to call. Trimming stripped 1 base from V and 4 bases from J, with 11 bases between. Germline V lookup: CDR1 KGHSH, CDR2 LQKENI. The CDR3 consists of 15 residues. The CDR3 spells CASSPLRGGNQPQHF. The CDR3 bases are TGTGCCAGCTCACCACTGCGGGGAGGGAATCAGCCCCAGCATTTT.

The chain uses TRBV18 and TRBJ2-7; D remains unclear. The CDR3 sequence is 16 residues long. CDR1 and CDR2 from the germline V gene are KGHSH and LQKENI. Trimming cost V 3 bases and J 3 bases, with 18 bases left between them. CDR3 region: CASSPGESPAGYEQYV. CDR3 bases: TGTGCCAGCTCACCTGGCGAGAGCCCAGCTGGCTACGAGCAGTACGTC.

This chain joins TRBV9 and TRBJ2-7; tentatively, D is TRBD2 (5 bases). Between the trimmed V and J ends, which lost 0 bases and 6 bases, there was a span of 13 bases. This CDR3 contains 14 residues. The germline gives CDR1 SGDLS, CDR2 YYNGEE. CDR3 DNA: TGTGCCAGCAGCGTAGATCAGAGGGTGGTCGAGCAGTACTTC. Protein: CASSVDQRVVEQYF.

This rearrangement joins TRBV10-3 to TRBJ2-5; D possibly corresponds to TRBD2 (5 bases). V lost 0 bases to trimming and J lost 2 bases, with 16 bases between them. The CDR3 runs to 17 residues. In germline, CDR1 is ENHRY, CDR2 SYGVKD. DNA of the CDR3: TGTGCCATCAGTGAGTCTGCGGCCAGCGGAAAACAAGAGACCCAGTACTTC. It translates to CAISESAASGKQETQYF.

This clonotype showed up just a few times. The rearrangement uses TRBV7-2 and TRBJ2-1, with D perhaps TRBD2 (7 bases). V dropped 7 bases and J dropped 10 bases, with 23 bases sitting between them. The CDR3 sequence is 15 residues long. Germline-derived CDR1 and CDR2 are SGHTA and FQGNSA. The CDR3 is CASTPGGGTKGEQFF. The DNA of the CDR3 is TGTGCCAGCACCCCGGGGGGAGGGACAAAAGGAGAGCAGTTCTTC.